This T cell receptor (beta chain) comes out of a study of cytomegalovirus exposure and HLA in healthy donors. This clone was found a few times. Its antigen is as yet unknown. General study findings and limits: As confirmed in vitro, a few CMV-associated chains were specific for CMV antigens.

Both 60 Vbeta primers and 13 Jbeta primers went into the PCR. The data were produced by immunoSEQ multiplex PCR, yet TCRdb's version contains in-frame clones alone and is incomplete. This sample yields roughly 130,000 clones, of which 80% to 85% are seen a single time; about 0.94% belongs to the top ten. The receptor was derived from a human donor in good health. The specimen sequenced was PBMCs.

CDR3 sequence: CASSQGGEWRQFF. The CDR3 DNA reads as TGTGCCAGCAGCCAAGGGGGGGAGTGGCGGCAGTTCTTC. V is TRBV7-9 and J is TRBJ2-1, with D possibly being TRBD2 (7 bases). This CDR3 has 13 amino acids. CDR1 and CDR2 from the germline V gene are SEHNR and FQNEAQ (reference sequence). V lost 5 bases and J lost 12, with 17 bases in between.